The 22 T cell receptor beta chains below come from one sample, sequenced in a study of Ad26.COV2.S vaccination and SARS-CoV-2 variants. Treatment: over 15 received Ad26.COV2.S at low or high dose, single or two shots; 5 received placebo; per-sample allocation not given. Samples were taken on day 63 after the first vaccine or placebo injection. Data came from immunoSEQ multiplex PCR; TCRdb stores just in-frame clones and leaves some out. Of some 480,000 clones listed, around 88% were seen once; the top ten hold about 13%. This specimen consisted of peripheral blood, obtained in a trial of Ad26.COV2.S vaccine versus placebo. These receptor sequences come from a person aged 18-65 years who received the Ad26.COV2.S COVID-19 vaccine or a placebo.

The chain joins TRBV2 to TRBJ2-4, with a tentative D call TRBD1 (6 bases). Germline CDR1 is SNHLY and CDR2 is FYNNEI. The V end lost 5 bases, the J end lost 1 base, and 9 bases lay between the germline ends. CDR3 length: 14 amino acids. In DNA form, the CDR3 reads TGTGCCAGCAGTTTGGGGGCGGCCAAAAACATTCAGTACTTC. This sequence encodes CASSLGAAKNIQYF.

J is TRBJ2-1 and V is TRBV3-1 (or the pseudogene TRBV3-2), with a tentative D call TRBD2 (6 bases). There are 15 residues in the CDR3. Looked up from germline, CDR1 is LGHDT and CDR2 is YNNKEL (reference sequence). Trimming took off 0 bases at V and 5 bases at J, with 11 bases between the two ends. CDR3 in amino acids: CASSQDAGSNNEQFF. The CDR3, as DNA: TGTGCCAGCAGCCAAGATGCGGGGTCCAACAATGAGCAGTTCTTC.

The rearrangement links TRBV19 to TRBJ2-7; TRBD1 agrees at 10 bases. V lost 5 bases to trimming and J lost 6 bases; unmatched junction nucleotides: 7. This CDR3 region has 14 residues. Germline V lookup: CDR1 LNHDA, CDR2 SQIVND (reference sequence). The CDR3 nucleotides read TGTGCCAGTAGTGCCGGGACAGGGGCTGCCGAGCAGTACTTC. Translating it yields CASSAGTGAAEQYF.

CDR3 region: CAISGLAGSTDTQYF. In nucleotides, the CDR3 is TGTGCCATCAGTGGACTAGCGGGGAGCACAGATACGCAGTATTTT. The J gene is TRBJ2-3, the V gene TRBV10-3; 11 nucleotides match TRBD2. With V trimmed by 4 bases and J by 0 bases, 0 bases remained unmatched. Germline V gene data show CDR1 as ENHRY and CDR2 as SYGVKD. This CDR3 is 15 amino acids long.

The chain combines TRBV6-2 or TRBV6-3 with TRBJ2-5, with D tentatively TRBD2 (7 bases). The V and J ends lost 5 bases and 2 bases respectively, with 18 bases between them. CDR1 and CDR2 (germline): MNHEY, SVGEGT. CDR3 size: 16 residues. DNA of the CDR3: TGTGCCAGCAGTACCGGAAGGACTAGGGGGCAAGAGACCCAGTACTTC. It is translated as CASSTGRTRGQETQYF.

The chain uses TRBV4-2 and TRBJ1-5, with TRBD1 identical over 10 bases. The CDR3 spans 16 residues. Germline V gene data show CDR1 as LGHNA and CDR2 as YNFKEQ. J lost 5 bases, V lost 4 bases, and 8 bases had no gene match. The DNA of the CDR3 is TGTGCCAGCAGCCCTCGAACCGGGACAGGGGATCAGCCCCAGCATTTT. Its protein product is CASSPRTGTGDQPQHF.

This rearrangement joins TRBV6-2 or TRBV6-3 to TRBJ2-3; D is unresolved. V was clipped by 4 bases and J by 13 bases, with 18 bases between them. CDR3 length: 13 amino acids. Germline V gives CDR1 MNHEY, CDR2 SVGEGT. The CDR3 reads CASSSSIVGREYF. DNA of the CDR3: TGTGCCAGCAGTTCTTCCATTGTCGGCCGGGAGTATTTT.

The chain uses TRBV9 and TRBJ1-3; a weak D match, TRBD1 (5 bases). The CDR3 has 18 amino acids. The V gene lost 0 bases and the J gene lost 2 bases, with 18 bases spanning the gap. Germline V gene sequence: CDR1 SGDLS, CDR2 YYNGEE. The CDR3 is CASSVVGILGGAGNTIYF. In DNA, the CDR3 is TGTGCCAGCAGCGTAGTAGGAATACTCGGGGGGGCTGGAAACACCATATATTTT.

The chain links TRBV6-5 to TRBJ1-6; D call uncertain. The CDR3 is made up of 15 amino acids. The germline V gene encodes CDR1 MNHEY and CDR2 SVGAGI. Trimming cost V 0 bases and J 10 bases, with 13 bases left between them. CDR3 in amino acids: CASSYSRPAESPLHF. CDR3 coding DNA: TGTGCCAGCAGTTACTCGAGGCCTGCTGAGTCACCCCTCCACTTT.

The chain joins TRBV9 to TRBJ2-3, with 8 bases that match TRBD2. V trimming: 3 bases; J trimming: 3 bases; junction bases outside the gene matches: 12. Germline CDR1 is SGDLS and CDR2 is YYNGEE. The CDR3 is 17 residues long. The CDR3 DNA follows: TGTGCCAGCAGCGCCCCGACTAGCGCATCATGGACAGATACGCAGTATTTT. This codes for CASSAPTSASWTDTQYF.

The genes are TRBV6-5 and TRBJ2-1; TRBD2 might be the D (6 bases). Per germline, CDR1 MNHEY and CDR2 SVGAGI. This CDR3 spans 14 amino acids. Trimming pared 4 bases from V and 9 bases from J, leaving 16 bases between. CDR3 nucleotides: TGTGCCAGCAGTTCCCTCAGTTTGCGGGGTGAGCAGTTCTTC. Its translation: CASSSLSLRGEQFF.

This clone was picked up a small number of times. This specimen includes other DNA sequences encoding the same CDR3. The V gene is TRBV5-1, the J gene TRBJ2-3, with unresolved D. Germline lookup yields CDR1 SGHRS and CDR2 YFSETQ. The CDR3 sequence is 13 residues long. Trimming removed 0 bases from V and 3 bases from J, with 5 bases in between. CDR3 loop: CASSLEGTDTQYF. As DNA, the CDR3 is TGCGCCAGCAGCTTGGAAGGGACAGATACGCAGTATTTT. Variable domain in full (rest from reference TRBV5-1 and TRBJ2-3): KAGVTQTPRYLIKTRGQQVTLSCSPISGHRSVSWYQQTPGQGLQFLFEYFSETQRNKGNFPGRFSGRQFSNSRSEMNVSTLELGDSALYLCASSLEGTDTQYFGPGTRLTVL.

V and J are TRBV9 and TRBJ2-7; D tentatively reads TRBD1 or TRBD2 (5 bases each). The CDR3 length is 15 residues. Looked up from germline, CDR1 is SGDLS and CDR2 is YYNGEE. Trimming pared 1 base from V and 2 bases from J, leaving 13 bases between. The CDR3 is CASSVRSGDAYEQYF. CDR3 bases: TGTGCCAGCAGCGTAAGATCCGGGGACGCCTACGAGCAGTACTTC.

The chain links TRBV28 to TRBJ2-3, with TRBD1 matching over 7 bases. The CDR3 is made up of 16 amino acids. Trimming cost V 3 bases and J 1 base; bases outside gene matches: 7. Germline values: CDR1 MDHEN, CDR2 SYDVKM. For the CDR3, the DNA is TGTGCCAGCAGTTTGAACAGGGGTTCGGGCACAGATACGCAGTATTTT. Its translation is CASSLNRGSGTDTQYF.

Notes on this clone: One junction end does not reproduce the germline sequence, and a read error may be involved. The J gene is TRBJ1-6, the V gene TRBV5-3; D not certain. TRBV5-3 qualifies as an ORF whose function is uncertain. The CDR3 runs 13 residues. CDR3 DNA: TGTGCCAGAAGGTTGGCGGGCAATCGACCCCTCCACTTT. This sequence encodes CARRLAGNRPLHF.

The chain uses TRBV28 and TRBJ2-4; possibly TRBD1 for D (5 bases). The CDR3 has 18 residues. Trimming shortened V by 5 bases and J by 0 bases, and 20 bases separated the two germline ends. The germline V gene has CDR1 MDHEN and CDR2 SYDVKM. This chain's CDR3 is CASSVPRAGKLAKNIQYF. CDR3 sequence (DNA): TGTGCCAGCAGTGTCCCCAGGGCAGGAAAACTAGCCAAAAACATTCAGTACTTC. Complete variable domain (other parts from reference TRBV28 and TRBJ2-4): DVKVTQSSRYLVKRTGEKVFLECVQDMDHENMFWYRQDPGLGLRLIYFSYDVKMKEKGDIPEGYSVSREKKERFSLILESASTNQTSMYLCASSVPRAGKLAKNIQYFGAGTRLSVL.

The chain uses TRBV23-1 and TRBJ2-1, with D tentatively TRBD1 (6 bases). TRBV23-1 is an ORF, and what it does is uncertain. The CDR3 is made up of 15 amino acids. V gave up 2 bases and J gave up 3 bases, with 11 bases separating them. This chain's CDR3 is CASSQGQRNYNEQFF. The CDR3 nucleotides are TGCGCCAGCAGTCAAGGACAGAGGAACTACAATGAGCAGTTCTTC.

The chain combines TRBV30 with TRBJ2-7; D may correspond to TRBD1 or TRBD2 (6 bases each). Germline CDR1 is GTSNPN and CDR2 is SVGIG (reference sequence). This CDR3 contains 16 residues. The V gene lost 3 bases and the J gene lost 5 bases, with 23 bases spanning the gap. CDR3: CAWRTSRGLWGDEQYF. The CDR3 coding sequence is TGTGCCTGGAGGACCTCCAGGGGCCTTTGGGGGGACGAGCAGTACTTC.

The V call is TRBV9, the J call TRBJ2-7; 7 nucleotides align to TRBD1. Germline V gene data show CDR1 as SGDLS and CDR2 as YYNGEE. The CDR3 covers 14 residues. V was pared by 2 bases and J by 5 bases, with 7 bases of the junction left unmatched. The DNA for the CDR3 is TGTGCCAGCAGCGTGGAGTGGACAGGTGACGAGCAGTACTTC. Protein product: CASSVEWTGDEQYF.

This chain joins TRBV4-3 and TRBJ1-1; the D gene is possibly TRBD1 (6 bases). The CDR3 has 15 amino acids. Germline values: CDR1 LGHNA, CDR2 YSLEER. V lost 1 base to trimming and J lost 3 bases, with 12 bases between them. In DNA, the CDR3 is TGCGCCAGCAGCCAAGGGGCCGACAGGTACACTGAAGCTTTCTTT. Encoded protein: CASSQGADRYTEAFF.

The V gene is TRBV5-5, the J gene TRBJ1-1; D is ambiguous. This CDR3 has 14 residues. Deletions cut 0 bases from V and 1 base from J, with 7 bases between. Germline values: CDR1 SGHKS, CDR2 YYEKEE (reference sequence). The CDR3, as DNA: TGTGCCAGCAGCTTGGTATCGCAGAACACTGAAGCTTTCTTT. This codes for CASSLVSQNTEAFF.

CDR3 nucleotides: TGTGCCAGCTCACCAGAGGGGACTGGAAACACCATATATTTT. It translates to CASSPEGTGNTIYF. The chain is built from TRBV18 and TRBJ1-3; D may be TRBD1 (5 bases). The germline gives CDR1 KGHSH, CDR2 LQKENI. This CDR3 has 14 residues. The germline V and J ends were trimmed by 2 bases and 2 bases, with 7 bases remaining between them.